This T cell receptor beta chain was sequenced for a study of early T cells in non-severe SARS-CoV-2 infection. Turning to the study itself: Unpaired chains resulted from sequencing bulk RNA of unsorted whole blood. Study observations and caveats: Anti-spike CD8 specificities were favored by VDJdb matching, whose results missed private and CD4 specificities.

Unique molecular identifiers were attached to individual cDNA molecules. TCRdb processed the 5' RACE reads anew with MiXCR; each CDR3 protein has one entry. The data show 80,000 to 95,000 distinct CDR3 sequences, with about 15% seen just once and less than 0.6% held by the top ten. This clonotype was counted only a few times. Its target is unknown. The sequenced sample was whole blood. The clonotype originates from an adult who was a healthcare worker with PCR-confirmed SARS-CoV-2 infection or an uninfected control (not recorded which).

The CDR3 loop is CASSPLGPGGSVLMEQFF. DNA of the CDR3: TGTGCCAGCAGCCCCCTCGGGCCGGGGGGGTCTGTATTAATGGAGCAGTTCTTC. The chain combines TRBV7-2 with TRBJ2-1; 8 bases are shared with TRBD2. CDR1 and CDR2 from the germline V gene are SGHTA and FQGNSA. This CDR3 is 18 amino acids long. Unmatched junction bases numbered 22, after V lost 5 bases and J lost 10 bases.